One T cell receptor beta chain is described in this entry. Its target is unknown. Germline V gives CDR1 SGHTA, CDR2 FQGNSA. Trimming removed 5 bases from V and 6 bases from J; junction bases left unmatched: 8. CDR3 length: 14 residues. This sample was taken from a study of cytomegalovirus exposure and HLA in healthy donors. Some clones are missing from TCRdb's copy, which holds only in-frame ones; the method was immunoSEQ multiplex PCR. The sample comprises under 85,000 clones, roughly 94% of which are singletons, and about 3.3% rests with the top ten. Notes on the study in general: In a later analysis, first-cohort TCR clusters were found to tend to co-occur in the approximately 120 validation repertoires. Reports credit the classifier with highly specific, highly sensitive diagnosis of cytomegalovirus status.

Sequences were obtained from PBMCs. V and J are TRBV7-2 and TRBJ1-2; 8 bases align to TRBD1. This sequence was found in a woman aged 18-29 years in good health and CMV-seropositive. Written as DNA, the CDR3 is TGTGCCAGCAGCCTAAACTCAGGGGGCAATGGCTACACCTTC. Amino acids: CASSLNSGGNGYTF.